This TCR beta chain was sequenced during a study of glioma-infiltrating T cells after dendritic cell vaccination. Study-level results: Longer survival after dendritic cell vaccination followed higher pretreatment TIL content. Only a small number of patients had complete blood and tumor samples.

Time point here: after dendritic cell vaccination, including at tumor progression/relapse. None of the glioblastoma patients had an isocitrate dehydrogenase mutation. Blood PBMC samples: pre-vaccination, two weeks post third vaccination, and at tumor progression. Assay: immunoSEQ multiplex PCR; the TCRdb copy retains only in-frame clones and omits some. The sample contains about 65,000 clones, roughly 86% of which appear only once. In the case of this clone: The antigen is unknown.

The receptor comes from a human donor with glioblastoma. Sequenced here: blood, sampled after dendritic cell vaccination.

For the CDR3, the DNA is TGTGCCAGCAGCTCCCGCGGGGGGTCGAACACTGAAGCTTTCTTT. Translated, it gives CASSSRGGSNTEAFF. The J gene is TRBJ1-1, the V gene TRBV5-6; a possible D gene is TRBD1 (5 bases). CDR1 is SGHDT and CDR2 is YYEEEE in the germline V gene. The CDR3 loop spans 15 amino acids. The ends were cut back, 3 bases at V and 1 base at J, with 13 bases in the middle.